This TCR beta chain was documented in a study of OX40 agonist ivuxolimab in advanced cancers. In the study overall: As their treatment, patients were administered ivuxolimab, an agonistic anti-OX40 (CD134) antibody.

Clones were sequenced by immunoSEQ multiplex PCR, and TCRdb holds only the in-frame ones, with some missing. The profile shows about 38,000 clones, 70% to 80% of them singletons. The germline V gene has CDR1 SGHRS and CDR2 YFSETQ. The CDR3 spans 16 residues. V dropped 2 bases and J dropped 0; count of bases not matched to a gene: 5. Broader study findings: At 0.1 to 3.0 mg/kg, CD4+ and CD8+ blood T cells expanded clonally by week 6.

A few counts support this clone. Its target is unknown. The sample in question was CD4+ or CD8+ T cells sorted from blood, obtained in a trial of the OX40 agonist ivuxolimab. V usage is TRBV5-1 and J usage is TRBJ2-3, with 8 bases fitting TRBD2. The sequence was collected from an adult with an advanced solid tumor such as melanoma, head and neck, liver or kidney cancer. The CDR3 spells CASSFMSSGSTDTQYF. The CDR3, as DNA: TGCGCCAGCAGCTTTATGTCTAGCGGGAGCACAGATACGCAGTATTTT.